This TCR beta chain derives from a study of T cell responses to AZD1222 COVID-19 vaccine. Between the trimmed V and J ends, which lost 2 bases and 6 bases, there was a span of 12 bases. Germline V gene sequence: CDR1 SGHTA, CDR2 FQGTGA. CDR3 length: 14 amino acids. Repertoires were generated with immunoSEQ multiplex PCR, while TCRdb's copy carries only in-frame clones and drops some. Among about 99,000 clones listed, 90% were seen once. Worth noting for this clone: Its antigen is as yet unknown.

General study results and limits: The breadth and depth of Spike-specific TCRs increased once two AZD1222 doses had been given. Spike-wide coverage was observed for vaccine-associated CD4 TCRs, with dominant responses at 160-218 and 743-854. Samples come after the peak T cell response, not at day 14.

The receptor's source is an adult in good health. The chain couples TRBV7-3 to TRBJ2-3, with D perhaps TRBD2 (5 bases). Source: peripheral blood, taken on day 0 of AZD1222 vaccination. CDR3 bases: TGTGCCAGCAGCTTACGAGGGTCCGTGGATACGCAGTATTTT. This codes for CASSLRGSVDTQYF. Combining the CDR3 with reference TRBV7-3 and TRBJ2-3 gives the whole variable domain GAGVSQTPSNKVTEKGKYVELRCDPISGHTALYWYRQSLGQGPEFLIYFQGTGAADDSGLPNDRFFAVRPEGSVSTLKIQRTERGDSAVYLCASSLRGSVDTQYFGPGTRLTVL.